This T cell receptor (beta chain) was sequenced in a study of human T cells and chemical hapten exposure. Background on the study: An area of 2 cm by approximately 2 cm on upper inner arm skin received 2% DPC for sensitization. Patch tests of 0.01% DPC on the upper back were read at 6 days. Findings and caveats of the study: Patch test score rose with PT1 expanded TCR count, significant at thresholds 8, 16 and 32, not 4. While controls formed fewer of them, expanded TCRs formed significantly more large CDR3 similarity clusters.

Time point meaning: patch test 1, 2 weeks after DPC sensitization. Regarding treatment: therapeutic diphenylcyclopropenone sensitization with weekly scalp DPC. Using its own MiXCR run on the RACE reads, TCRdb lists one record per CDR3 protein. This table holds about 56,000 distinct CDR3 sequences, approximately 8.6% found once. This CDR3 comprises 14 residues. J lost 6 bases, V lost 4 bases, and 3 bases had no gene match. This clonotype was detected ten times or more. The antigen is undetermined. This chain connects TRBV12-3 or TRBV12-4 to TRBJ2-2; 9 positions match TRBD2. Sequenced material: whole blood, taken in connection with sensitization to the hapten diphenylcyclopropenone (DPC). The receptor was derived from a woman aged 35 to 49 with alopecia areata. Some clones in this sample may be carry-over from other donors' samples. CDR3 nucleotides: TGTGCCAGCAGTTACCTAGCGGGGCCCGGGGAGCTGTTTTTT. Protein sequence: CASSYLAGPGELFF.